These 21 T cell receptor beta chains share one sample of origin, sequenced in a study of response to subunit inactivated influenza vaccine. From the RT-PCR reads, TCRdb called clonotypes with MiXCR, one entry per CDR3 protein. This sample has approximately 500,000 distinct CDR3 sequences, with approximately 13% found just once. The sample was PBMCs from blood, taken roughly 48 days after vaccination. The receptors derive from a man aged 45-65 years who received an inactivated influenza vaccine.

This sequence joins TRBV28 and TRBJ2-3; 7 bases fit TRBD2. The V segment lost 7 bases and the J segment 0 bases; nucleotides outside the gene matches: 4. Looked up from germline, CDR1 is MDHEN and CDR2 is SYDVKM. This CDR3 has 14 amino acids. The CDR3 nucleotides are TGTGCCAGCACCAAGACTAGCAGCACAGATACGCAGTATTTT. The encoded protein is CASTKTSSTDTQYF.

The chain couples TRBV4-2 to TRBJ2-2; D not resolved. Per germline, CDR1 LGHNA and CDR2 YNFKEQ. This CDR3 has 15 residues. Trimming took 7 bases from V and 4 from J, leaving 16 bases between them. The CDR3 is CASTVSVSGTGELFF. CDR3 coding DNA: TGTGCCAGCACGGTCTCAGTCTCAGGCACCGGGGAGCTGTTTTTT.

This chain joins TRBV9 and TRBJ2-3; possibly TRBD1 or TRBD2 for D (5 bases each). V was shortened by 0 bases and J by 0 bases, with 11 bases between the two germline ends. Per germline, CDR1 SGDLS and CDR2 YYNGEE. The length of the CDR3 is 16 residues. CDR3 nucleotide sequence: TGTGCCAGCAGCGTAGCAGGGAGCTTTAGCACAGATACGCAGTATTTT. Its protein is CASSVAGSFSTDTQYF. The whole variable domain, remainder taken from reference TRBV9 and TRBJ2-3, is DSGVTQTPKHLITATGQRVTLRCSPRSGDLSVYWYQQSLDQGLQFLIQYYNGEERAKGNILERFSAQQFPDLHSELNLSSLELGDSALYFCASSVAGSFSTDTQYFGPGTRLTVL.

The CDR3 DNA is TGCGCCAGCAGCCAAGAAGTCAGGATGAGCTACGAGCAGTACTTC. As protein: CASSQEVRMSYEQYF. The chain is built from TRBV4-3 and TRBJ2-7; D unresolved. With 0 bases removed from V and 3 bases from J, the gap between germline ends came to 12 bases. Per the germline V gene, CDR1 is LGHNA and CDR2 is YSLEER. The CDR3 is 15 amino acids.

V and J are TRBV20-1 and TRBJ2-1; 7 nucleotides agree with TRBD2. Looked up from germline, CDR1 is DFQATT and CDR2 is SNEGSKA (reference sequence). This CDR3 has 14 amino acids. With V trimmed by 5 bases and J by 7 bases, 11 bases remained unmatched. The CDR3 sequence is CSAPRPGGGNEQFF. CDR3 in DNA: TGCAGTGCTCCCCGACCGGGAGGTGGGAATGAGCAGTTCTTC.

This clonotype was counted only a few times. The chain employs TRBV2 and TRBJ2-6; 10 bases are a match to TRBD1. J lost 0 bases, V lost 7 bases, and 3 bases had no gene match. The length of the CDR3 is 16 residues. The germline CDR1 and CDR2 sequences are SNHLY and FYNNEI. Here the CDR3 DNA reads TGTGCCAGCACCGGGACAGGGGTCTCTGGGGCCAACGTCCTGACTTTC. Encoded protein: CASTGTGVSGANVLTF.

The genes are TRBV7-3 and TRBJ1-2, with 8 bases that match TRBD1. The junction had 2 bases not matched to a gene; V was cut back by 4 bases and J by 1 base. Germline V gene sequence: CDR1 SGHTA, CDR2 FQGTGA. The CDR3 is made up of 14 amino acids. CDR3 loop: CASSSGQVNYGYTF. The CDR3 nucleotides read TGTGCCAGCAGCTCGGGACAGGTTAACTATGGCTACACCTTC.

Only one count was recorded for this clonotype. V and J are TRBV4-3 and TRBJ2-3; the D is unclear. With 1 base removed from V and 2 bases from J, the gap between germline ends came to 10 bases. Germline V gene sequence: CDR1 LGHNA, CDR2 YSLEER. This CDR3 is built from 15 residues. CDR3 sequence: CASSQGLTATDTQYF. In DNA, the CDR3 is TGCGCCAGCAGCCAAGGTCTCACAGCCACAGATACGCAGTATTTT.

This clonotype was detected only a few times. V gene TRBV9 combines with J gene TRBJ2-1; perhaps TRBD1 as D (6 bases). CDR1 and CDR2 from the germline V gene are SGDLS and YYNGEE. The CDR3 totals 15 residues. V was cut by 1 base and J by 9 bases, with 17 bases left in between. CDR3 amino acids: CASSVIMGALSEQFF. In DNA, the CDR3 is TGTGCCAGCAGCGTAATCATGGGGGCCCTCAGTGAGCAGTTCTTC. The full variable domain, with the rest looked up from reference TRBV9 and TRBJ2-1, is DSGVTQTPKHLITATGQRVTLRCSPRSGDLSVYWYQQSLDQGLQFLIQYYNGEERAKGNILERFSAQQFPDLHSELNLSSLELGDSALYFCASSVIMGALSEQFFGPGTRLTVL.

The chain couples TRBV4-1 to TRBJ2-7; a possible D gene is TRBD2 (5 bases). This CDR3 spans 13 amino acids. Trimming left V 0 bases short and J 5 bases short, with 8 bases between. In germline, CDR1 is MGHRA, CDR2 YSYEKL. For the CDR3, the DNA is TGCGCCAGCAGCCAAGATTCGGGGAACGAGCAGTACTTC. Protein product: CASSQDSGNEQYF.

This clonotype was seen more than once but under ten times. The J gene is TRBJ1-1, the V gene TRBV20-1; a weak D match, TRBD1 (5 bases). The CDR3 has 14 amino acids. Germline V CDR1 and CDR2: DFQATT, SNEGSKA (reference sequence). The ends were cut back, 5 bases at V and 1 base at J, with 14 bases in the middle. CDR3 amino acids: CSALVGQQNTEAFF. The CDR3 DNA sequence: TGCAGTGCTTTGGTGGGGCAGCAGAACACTGAAGCTTTCTTT.

The chain couples TRBV12-3 or TRBV12-4 to TRBJ1-3; TRBD1 is a possible D gene (6 bases). CDR3 size: 14 residues. Trimming pared 4 bases from V and 4 bases from J, leaving 11 bases between. Here the CDR3 reads CASSSTGKGNTIYF. CDR3 DNA sequence: TGTGCCAGCAGTTCCACAGGGAAAGGAAACACCATATATTTT.

The gene calls are TRBV28 and TRBJ2-1; TRBD1 agrees at 10 bases. The CDR3 sequence is 16 residues long. Germline V gives CDR1 MDHEN, CDR2 SYDVKM. V lost 2 bases, J lost 4 bases, and 5 bases stayed unmatched. CDR3 sequence reads: CASSLETGGSYNEQFF. In nucleotides, the CDR3 is TGTGCCAGCAGTTTAGAGACAGGGGGCTCGTACAATGAGCAGTTCTTC.

This sequence joins TRBV5-1 and TRBJ2-5; weak D call: TRBD2 (7 bases). CDR1 is SGHRS, CDR2 YFSETQ, per germline. This CDR3 is built from 15 residues. Deletions cut 0 bases from V and 4 bases from J, with 13 bases between. The CDR3 protein is CASSLERGAGETQYF. CDR3 sequence (DNA): TGCGCCAGCAGCTTGGAACGGGGGGCGGGAGAGACCCAGTACTTC.

For this clonotype: At one of its ends the junction is not consistent with the germline gene, which may arise from a read error. V gene TRBV5-1 combines with J gene TRBJ2-3; a possible D gene is TRBD1 (5 bases). Germline values: CDR1 SGHRS, CDR2 YFSETQ. The CDR3 spans 15 residues. The CDR3 sequence: CASSRFGAIAETQYF. CDR3 nucleotides: TGCGCCAGCAGCCGCTTTGGGGCCATCGCAGAAACGCAGTATTTT.

The V and J genes are TRBV20-1 and TRBJ2-7; tentative D call: TRBD2 (6 bases). This CDR3 has 17 residues. CDR1 DFQATT and CDR2 SNEGSKA come from the germline V gene (reference sequence). The V gene lost 4 bases and the J gene lost 1 base, with 23 bases spanning the gap. The CDR3 protein is CSANLYASVERSYEQYF. DNA for the CDR3: TGCAGTGCTAACTTGTATGCTAGCGTTGAAAGGTCCTACGAGCAGTACTTC.

V gene TRBV11-2 combines with J gene TRBJ2-7; D not certain. Germline V lookup: CDR1 SGHAT, CDR2 FQNNGV. The CDR3 is 15 amino acids. V was trimmed by 3 bases and J by 3 bases, leaving 15 bases between them. CDR3 protein: CASSLGRNSGYEQYF. In nucleotides, the CDR3 is TGTGCCAGCAGCTTGGGTAGGAATTCTGGCTACGAGCAGTACTTC.

In the case of this clonotype: One junction end does not reproduce the germline sequence, and a read error may be involved. V usage is TRBV6-2 or TRBV6-3 and J usage is TRBJ2-5; no clear D gene. CDR3 length: 12 residues. Germline CDR1 is MNHEY and CDR2 is SVGEGT. CDR3 loop: CASSYLDSVVTF. The CDR3 DNA follows: TGTGCCAGCAGTTACCTTGACTCCGTCGTGACCTTC.

The V gene is TRBV20-1, the J gene TRBJ2-1, with 12 bases fitting TRBD2. Germline V lookup: CDR1 DFQATT, CDR2 SNEGSKA (reference sequence). The V segment lost 4 bases and the J segment 8 bases; nucleotides outside the gene matches: 9. The CDR3 runs to 15 residues. The DNA for the CDR3 is TGCAGTGCTACCAAACTAGCGGGGGGCCGGGATGAGCAGTTCTTC. Translation gives CSATKLAGGRDEQFF.

This clonotype has ten or more counts. V is TRBV20-1 and J is TRBJ1-2; D remains unclear. Per germline, CDR1 DFQATT and CDR2 SNEGSKA (reference sequence). The CDR3 has 12 residues. V lost 8 bases to trimming and J lost 3 bases, with 13 bases between them. The CDR3 region is CSSIFGDYGYTF. DNA of the CDR3: TGCAGTTCAATATTTGGGGACTATGGCTACACCTTC.

The rearrangement uses TRBV24-1 and TRBJ1-1; D is uncertain. V gave up 2 bases and J gave up 7 bases, with 4 bases separating them. Per germline, CDR1 KGHDR and CDR2 SFDVKD. The length of the CDR3 is 11 residues. The CDR3 DNA follows: TGTGCCACCAGTGATTCGGTTGAAGCTTTCTTT. Translated: CATSDSVEAFF.